This T cell receptor beta chain was profiled in a study of blood T cell repertoires in COVID-19 (dated by TCRdb to about 2020). Regarding the complete study: Collaborator samples came from the United States, Italy and Spain and covered acute and convalescent phases of COVID-19. The material from the prospective study consisted of cDNA or gDNA derived from T cells, B-cell-depleted T cells, or PBMCs. The dataset comprised deeply sampled blood TCRbeta repertoires from subjects exposed to, actively infected with, or recovered from COVID-19. The repertoires were released in a freely available public database meant as a resource for research on the immune response to SARS-CoV-2. The samples were drawn from two sources: the first 160 participants of the ongoing ImmuneRACE study, and 950 to 1,500 subjects contributed by 6 global collaborators. Sample metadata almost always included a de-identified subject ID, COVID-19 status, age in years and sex. Where available, HLA class I and class II types were taken from metadata supplied by the sample provider and were not determined by assay-based typing. The investigation overall reported the following: How much clinical and demographic metadata was included differed by source and by participant, and the metadata was provided uncurated.

One collaborating source in Seattle enrolled patients while the patients were actively infected and followed the patients over time throughout the course of disease. Collaborating institutions collected whole blood in K2EDTA tubes following their own protocols. Collaborator samples were shipped for TCRbeta analysis as frozen whole blood, isolated PBMCs, or DNA extracted from either sample type. TCRbeta CDR3 regions were amplified from genomic DNA using the immunoSEQ Assay, a bias-controlled multiplex PCR. In the source study's methods: The number of nucleated cells in each sample was estimated from the amplification of reference gene primers within the assay. To quantify the absolute abundance of each unique TCRbeta CDR3 rearrangement, sequence reads were collapsed and filtered. For each sample, productive Simpson clonality was calculated as the square root of Simpson's diversity index across productive rearrangements. The table was pulled from immuneACCESS by TCRdb, which kept in-frame rearrangements only. Such tables lose some clones; where checked, under half of the loss comes from unresolved V genes, and the rest has no known cause. The V and J calls and clone size were taken over from that table, and D and trimming were inferred from the DNA. The sample data list about 150,000 clones, and about 83% of these were observed just once. The top ten hold roughly an eighth of the sample.

Concerning this clone itself: It has no known antigen specificity. There are no base qualities to consult, and no much larger clone falls within one base.

The source material was peripheral blood. This receptor was taken from a woman in her sixties or seventies with COVID-19, enrolled during active disease.

The CDR3 loop reads CASSDFYEQYF. The sequence in DNA is TGCGCCAGCTCGGACTTTTACGAGCAGTACTTC. This receptor chain uses TRBV5-1 and TRBJ2-7; the D gene is perhaps TRBD2, on 5 matching bases. V sheds 7 bases and J sheds 4 bases, leaving 9 bases between their ends. The CDR3 goes from the cysteine to the phenylalanine over 11 residues. Solely the CDR3 DNA is kept, with 33 bases framed from the first base. The germline V gene gives CDR1 as SGHRS and CDR2 as YFSETQ.